This T cell receptor beta chain was documented in a study of tissue T cells after allogeneic stem cell transplantation. Study context: Tissue samples with histologically apparent lymphocytes on H&E review were prioritized for sequencing. Study-wide points: Motif-based clustering found tissue-specific repertoire signatures shared across patients, though few clones were shared. Blood and spleen captured only part of the tissue TCR repertoire.

This CDR3 spans 12 amino acids. The V gene's germline CDR1 is LGHDT and CDR2 YNNKEL (reference sequence). V was pared by 1 base and J by 4 bases, with 5 bases between. Median post-mortem interval was roughly 9.9 hours for GI, liver, skin and lymphoid tissues. On this clone: Its antigen is undetermined.

Some clones are missing from TCRdb's copy, which holds only in-frame ones; the method was immunoSEQ multiplex PCR. The data contain some 9,800 clones, about 65% of them singletons. Sequencing was performed on tissue from the stomach, taken at autopsy. The V and J genes are TRBV3-1 (or the pseudogene TRBV3-2) and TRBJ2-7; D not resolved. This TCR was sampled from a male donor older than 55 with lung cancer. The CDR3 nucleotides are TGTGCCAGCAGCCAAGCGAAGTACGAGCAGTACTTC. Its protein product is CASSQAKYEQYF.